These 32 T cell receptor beta chains were sequenced from one sample in a study of cytotoxic CD8 clonotypes in ibrutinib-treated CLL. Repertoires were generated with immunoSEQ multiplex PCR, while TCRdb's copy carries only in-frame clones and drops some. This sample has roughly 250,000 clones, with 70% found just once. The starting material was PBMCs, obtained after 24 months of ibrutinib treatment. These receptors came from a human donor with chronic lymphocytic leukemia.

The chain carries TRBV9 and TRBJ2-3; D not resolved. V was cut by 0 bases and J by 2 bases, with 7 bases left in between. The CDR3 is 14 amino acids. Germline assignment: CDR1 SGDLS and CDR2 YYNGEE. CDR3 coding DNA: TGTGCCAGCAGCGTAGGGCAGTCCACAGATACGCAGTATTTT. This codes for CASSVGQSTDTQYF.

The chain is built from TRBV5-1 and TRBJ2-5; tentative D call: TRBD2 (5 bases). V gave up 4 bases and J gave up 5 bases, with 21 bases separating them. The CDR3 is made up of 16 amino acids. Germline lookup yields CDR1 SGHRS and CDR2 YFSETQ. CDR3 region: CASSAAAAGRGETQYF. CDR3 bases: TGCGCCAGCAGCGCTGCCGCGGCAGGCCGCGGGGAGACCCAGTACTTC.

This clone was seen more than once but under ten times. The chain has TRBV19 and TRBJ1-2; D uncertain. V was trimmed by 7 bases and J by 0 bases, leaving 15 bases between them. Germline CDR1 and CDR2: LNHDA and SQIVND (reference sequence). The CDR3 consists of 15 residues. The CDR3 loop reads CASTPRSGANYGYTF. The DNA of the CDR3 is TGTGCCAGTACCCCTCGTTCCGGAGCTAACTATGGCTACACCTTC.

This chain links TRBV19 with TRBJ1-1, with D possibly TRBD1 on 6 matching bases. The CDR3 consists of 14 residues. V lost 3 bases, J lost 4 bases, and 12 bases lay in between. Germline loops: CDR1 LNHDA, CDR2 SQIVND (reference sequence). The CDR3 DNA follows: TGTGCCAGTAGTATCAACAGGGCGGGCACTGAAGCTTTCTTT. Encoded protein: CASSINRAGTEAFF.

This chain connects TRBV20-1 to TRBJ2-5; D is undetermined. V was trimmed by 6 bases and J by 2 bases, leaving 7 bases between them. This CDR3 contains 11 residues. Germline CDR1 DFQATT, CDR2 SNEGSKA (reference sequence). Here the CDR3 DNA reads TGCAGTGCCCAACCACAAGAGACCCAGTACTTC. Translated, it gives CSAQPQETQYF.

The chain carries TRBV4-1 and TRBJ2-1, with 9 nucleotides matching TRBD1. The CDR3 runs to 16 residues. CDR1 and CDR2 (germline): MGHRA, YSYEKL. With 2 bases clipped from V and 5 bases from J, the junction kept 7 bases outside the gene matches. The chain's CDR3 is CASSQLRDRVNNEQFF. Here the CDR3 DNA reads TGCGCCAGCAGCCAACTTCGGGACAGGGTCAACAATGAGCAGTTCTTC.

The rearrangement uses TRBV19 and TRBJ2-5; D unresolved. Trimming removed 2 bases at V and 4 bases at J, with 5 bases between. From germline, CDR1 is LNHDA and CDR2 SQIVND (reference sequence). The CDR3 has 12 amino acids. Written as DNA, the CDR3 is TGTGCCAGTAGTATACTTGGAGAGACCCAGTACTTC. It yields the protein CASSILGETQYF.

This clone was seen a handful of times. The CDR3: CASSPGQASYEQYF. CDR3 in DNA: TGCGCCAGCAGCCCGGGACAGGCGTCCTACGAGCAGTACTTC. The V and J genes are TRBV5-1 and TRBJ2-7, with 8 bases matching TRBD1. V was clipped by 4 bases and J by 1 base; unmatched bases: 4. The CDR3 length is 14 residues. Germline values: CDR1 SGHRS, CDR2 YFSETQ.

This chain uses TRBV28 with TRBJ1-2; D is possibly TRBD1 (5 bases). Trimming removed 4 bases at V and 4 bases at J, with 13 bases between. The CDR3 loop spans 14 amino acids. Germline V gene lookup returns CDR1 MDHEN and CDR2 SYDVKM. CDR3 sequence reads: CASSSPGHSYGYTF. The CDR3 DNA reads TGTGCCAGCAGTTCCCCGGGGCACTCCTATGGCTACACCTTC.

With regard to this clone: This sample also contains other DNA sequences that code for the same CDR3. CDR3 region: CASSVGGTGADTQYF. The CDR3 bases are TGTGCCAGCAGCGTAGGCGGGACAGGGGCAGATACGCAGTATTTT. This chain uses TRBV9 with TRBJ2-3; 10 nucleotides agree with TRBD1. The CDR3 has 15 residues. Losses at the gene ends were 0 bases for V and 4 bases for J; bases not matched to a gene: 2. From germline, CDR1 is SGDLS and CDR2 YYNGEE.

This chain connects TRBV27 to TRBJ2-1; possibly TRBD2 for D (5 bases). Trimming left V 1 base short and J 6 bases short, with 10 bases between. The germline gives CDR1 MNHEY, CDR2 SMNVEV (reference sequence). This CDR3 region has 14 residues. In DNA form, the CDR3 reads TGTGCCAGCAGTTTATACCGAGCGGTCAATGAGCAGTTCTTC. Its translation is CASSLYRAVNEQFF.

The chain combines TRBV11-2 with TRBJ2-7, with 12 bases fitting TRBD2. CDR3 length: 18 amino acids. V was clipped by 2 bases and J by 0 bases; unmatched bases: 8. The germline V gene encodes CDR1 SGHAT and CDR2 FQNNGV. This CDR3 reads CASSLPRRTSGDSYEQYF. The CDR3 DNA reads TGTGCCAGCAGCTTACCCCGCCGGACTAGCGGGGACTCCTACGAGCAGTACTTC.

The chain has TRBV7-3 and TRBJ2-7; TRBD1 might be the D (5 bases). Germline V gene lookup returns CDR1 SGHTA and CDR2 FQGTGA. V lost 0 bases, J lost 6 bases, and 9 bases lay in between. The CDR3 covers 13 residues. This CDR3 is CASSLTGAGEQYF. For the CDR3, the DNA is TGTGCCAGCAGCTTAACAGGGGCTGGCGAGCAGTACTTC.

The V call is TRBV30, the J call TRBJ1-2, with D unclear. Deletions cut 0 bases from V and 8 bases from J, with 13 bases between. Germline V gives CDR1 GTSNPN, CDR2 SVGIG (reference sequence). This CDR3 spans 13 amino acids. The CDR3 DNA is TGTGCCTGGAGTGTGGTCTCAGGCTGGGGCTACACCTTC. The encoded protein is CAWSVVSGWGYTF.

The chain couples TRBV15 to TRBJ2-1; 7 bases agree with TRBD2. With V trimmed by 1 base and J by 0 bases, 6 bases remained unmatched. CDR3 length: 17 amino acids. Germline CDR1 reads LNHNV; CDR2 reads YYDKDF (reference sequence). CDR3 in amino acids: CATSRGGAGSSYNEQFF. DNA for the CDR3: TGTGCCACCAGCAGAGGGGGAGCGGGAAGCTCCTACAATGAGCAGTTCTTC.

The chain couples TRBV25-1 to TRBJ2-3; 7 bases line up with TRBD1. Losses at the gene ends were 3 bases for V and 5 bases for J; bases not matched to a gene: 5. In germline, CDR1 is MGHDK, CDR2 SYGVNS. The length of the CDR3 is 14 residues. This CDR3 reads CASSDPTGEDTQYF. In DNA, the CDR3 is TGTGCCAGCAGTGACCCCACAGGGGAAGATACGCAGTATTTT.

This clone showed up just a few times. This rearrangement joins TRBV27 to TRBJ1-5; the D gene is possibly TRBD1 (5 bases). V was clipped by 3 bases and J by 5 bases, with 8 bases between them. The CDR3 length is 13 residues. CDR1 and CDR2 (germline): MNHEY, SMNVEV (reference sequence). The CDR3 DNA reads as TGTGCCAGCAGTTTCGGGGGAGATCAGCCCCAGCATTTT. As protein: CASSFGGDQPQHF.

This clone was found once. The missing conserved phenylalanine or tryptophan at the end of this CDR3 makes a read error likely. No DNA is shown, since the ends of the CDR3 on it are uncertain; the CDR3 is the one TCRdb lists. The J gene is TRBJ2-7, the V gene TRBV5-8; TRBD1 is the table's D call and was not checked against the DNA. CDR1 is SGHTS, CDR2 YDEGEE, per germline. The CDR3 has 14 residues if both end residues are counted. CDR3 loop: CASSFKGSPDRENY.

The rearrangement uses TRBV7-3 and TRBJ2-1, with TRBD2 as a possible D gene (5 bases). The CDR3 consists of 16 residues. Trimming took 5 bases from V and 0 from J, leaving 14 bases between them. Germline CDR1 SGHTA, CDR2 FQGTGA. CDR3 loop: CASSATSASSYNEQFF. The CDR3 DNA sequence: TGTGCCAGCAGCGCAACTAGTGCCAGCTCCTACAATGAGCAGTTCTTC. Full variable domain (remainder filled in from reference TRBV7-3 and TRBJ2-1): GAGVSQTPSNKVTEKGKYVELRCDPISGHTALYWYRQSLGQGPEFLIYFQGTGAADDSGLPNDRFFAVRPEGSVSTLKIQRTERGDSAVYLCASSATSASSYNEQFFGPGTRLTVL.

About this clone itself: Relative to the germline gene, one junction end is altered; a read error may explain this. The J gene is TRBJ2-1, the V gene TRBV7-7; 10 bases map to TRBD2. This CDR3 is 15 amino acids long. CDR1 SSHAT and CDR2 FNYEAQ come from the germline V gene (reference sequence). As DNA, the CDR3 is TGTGCTAGCAGCCCGGGACTAGCGCCTTACAATGAGCAGTTCTTC. Translating gives CASSPGLAPYNEQFF.

For the CDR3, the DNA is TGTGCCAGCAGTTTTGGATGGGGTATGGAAGAGCAGTACTTC. Its protein product is CASSFGWGMEEQYF. The chain links TRBV27 to TRBJ2-7; D gene unclear. V lost 3 bases and J lost 7, with 16 bases in between. This CDR3 spans 14 amino acids. Germline values: CDR1 MNHEY, CDR2 SMNVEV (reference sequence).

A word on this clone: The junction departs from germline at one end; a sequencing error may be responsible. This chain connects TRBV29-1 to TRBJ2-1, with TRBD2 identical over 9 bases. The CDR3 is 11 amino acids. CDR1 is SQVTM and CDR2 is ANQGSEA in the germline V gene. CDR3 sequence (DNA): TGCAGCGTGGAAGGGACTAGCAAGCAGTTCTTC. This translates into CSVEGTSKQFF.

V is TRBV19 and J is TRBJ1-5, with D maybe TRBD1 (6 bases). V was trimmed by 7 bases and J by 6 bases, leaving 13 bases between them. Germline values: CDR1 LNHDA, CDR2 SQIVND (reference sequence). The CDR3 loop spans 13 amino acids. As DNA, the CDR3 is TGTGCCAGTACCCTGGGACATTCTCAGCCCCAGCATTTT. This sequence encodes CASTLGHSQPQHF.

The chain recombines TRBV19 with TRBJ2-7, with D maybe TRBD1 (6 bases). This CDR3 is 15 amino acids long. V lost 5 bases to trimming and J lost 0 bases, with 14 bases between them. In germline, CDR1 is LNHDA, CDR2 SQIVND (reference sequence). This CDR3 reads CASSPRDRPSYEQYF. The CDR3, as DNA: TGTGCCAGTAGTCCAAGAGACAGGCCCTCCTACGAGCAGTACTTC.

This clone was picked up a small number of times. The V gene is TRBV9, the J gene TRBJ1-1; TRBD1 matches at 7 bases. The CDR3 consists of 13 residues. Germline CDR1 and CDR2: SGDLS and YYNGEE. Trimming at V came to 4 bases and at J to 3 bases, leaving 3 bases not matched to a gene. Here the CDR3 reads CASSQTGYTEAFF. Here the CDR3 DNA reads TGTGCCAGCAGCCAGACAGGGTACACTGAAGCTTTCTTT.

This chain links TRBV29-1 with TRBJ2-3; the match to TRBD2 covers 9 bases. CDR3 length: 16 residues. The trim removed 5 bases at V and 4 bases at J, leaving 13 bases unmatched. CDR1 and CDR2 from the germline V gene are SQVTM and ANQGSEA. This chain's CDR3 is CSVPGTSIISADTQYF. The CDR3 DNA is TGCAGCGTTCCCGGGACTAGCATAATTTCGGCAGATACGCAGTATTTT.

The rearrangement joins TRBV4-2 to TRBJ2-3; D call uncertain. Trimming took off 0 bases at V and 2 bases at J, with 12 bases between the two ends. Germline lookup yields CDR1 LGHNA and CDR2 YNFKEQ. This CDR3 spans 16 amino acids. In nucleotides, the CDR3 is TGTGCCAGCAGCCAAGAGTCCCTAGTCTTCACAGATACGCAGTATTTT. It encodes CASSQESLVFTDTQYF.

V and J are TRBV27 and TRBJ2-7; weak D call: TRBD1 (6 bases). Trimming stripped 10 bases from V and 5 bases from J, with 12 bases between. The CDR3 totals 11 residues. CDR1 MNHEY and CDR2 SMNVEV come from the germline V gene (reference sequence). The CDR3 here is CATRGYNEQYF. The CDR3 DNA follows: TGTGCCACCAGGGGATACAACGAGCAGTACTTC.

The chain is built from TRBV5-6 and TRBJ1-3; possibly TRBD1 for D (5 bases). The CDR3 consists of 16 residues. Trimming cost V 4 bases and J 2 bases, with 16 bases left between them. Germline V gene lookup returns CDR1 SGHDT and CDR2 YYEEEE. CDR3 DNA sequence: TGTGCCAGCAGCCCGGGGCTGGGGAGCGCTGGAAACACCATATATTTT. This gives the protein CASSPGLGSAGNTIYF.

The CDR3 sequence: CASSFGRELGETQYF. CDR3 nucleotides: TGCGCCAGCAGCTTTGGGCGGGAGTTGGGAGAGACCCAGTACTTC. The V and J genes are TRBV5-1 and TRBJ2-5, with 7 positions matching TRBD2. CDR1 is SGHRS, CDR2 YFSETQ, per germline. V shed 2 bases and J 4 bases; nucleotides not matched to a gene: 8. The CDR3 length is 15 residues.

The J gene is TRBJ1-1, the V gene TRBV2; possibly TRBD1 for D (6 bases). The ends were cut back, 5 bases at V and 3 bases at J, with 13 bases in the middle. Germline loops: CDR1 SNHLY, CDR2 FYNNEI. The CDR3 is made up of 14 amino acids. The CDR3 here is CASSSNTGYTEAFF. CDR3 DNA sequence: TGTGCCAGCAGTTCCAACACAGGGTACACTGAAGCTTTCTTT.

This chain joins TRBV19 and TRBJ2-7, with 10 bases that match TRBD1. Germline-derived CDR1 and CDR2 are LNHDA and SQIVND (reference sequence). CDR3 size: 12 residues. Trimming at V came to 9 bases and at J to 5 bases, leaving 4 bases not matched to a gene. The DNA of the CDR3 is TGTGCCAGCCGGGACAGGGGCCACGAGCAGTACTTC. Protein product: CASRDRGHEQYF. Together with reference TRBV19 and TRBJ2-7, the CDR3 gives the full variable domain: DGGITQSPKYLFRKEGQNVTLSCEQNLNHDAMYWYRQDPGQGLRLIYYSQIVNDFQKGDIAEGYSVSREKKESFPLTVTSAQKNPTAFYLCASRDRGHEQYFGPGTRLTVT.